The 12 T cell receptor beta chains in this list originate from one sample, sequenced in a study of T cell responses to AZD1222 COVID-19 vaccine. The repertoire was sequenced with immunoSEQ multiplex PCR; TCRdb's copy has only in-frame clones and lacks some. The table lists about 82,000 clones, 90% of them singletons. The material sequenced was peripheral blood, taken on day 0 of AZD1222 vaccination. Receptors originate from an adult in good health.

The V gene is TRBV4-2, the J gene TRBJ2-7; the D gene could be TRBD1 or TRBD2 (5 bases each). CDR1 is LGHNA and CDR2 is YNFKEQ in the germline V gene. Trimming removed 1 base at V and 3 bases at J, with 16 bases between. The CDR3 contains 16 residues. CDR3 residues: CASSQADSRRYYEQYF. The CDR3 region has the DNA TGTGCCAGCAGCCAAGCCGACAGCCGGAGGTACTACGAGCAGTACTTC.

The gene calls are TRBV2 and TRBJ1-1; TRBD1 matches 10 bases. The CDR3 length is 12 residues. Per the germline V gene, CDR1 is SNHLY and CDR2 is FYNNEI. J gave up 4 bases and V 11 bases, and 4 bases lay outside the gene matches. The chain's CDR3 is CAGRTGGTEAFF. CDR3 bases: TGTGCCGGCCGGACAGGGGGCACTGAAGCTTTCTTT.

The chain joins TRBV7-9 to TRBJ1-3; D possibly corresponds to TRBD1 (6 bases). CDR3 length equals 14 residues. CDR1 is SEHNR, CDR2 FQNEAQ, per germline (reference sequence). V lost 1 base, J lost 4 bases, and 8 bases lay in between. DNA of the CDR3: TGTGCCAGCAGCTTAGTGGGGGCAGGAAACACCATATATTTT. It specifies CASSLVGAGNTIYF.

V is TRBV12-3 or TRBV12-4 and J is TRBJ1-3, with no clear D. Trimming cost V 5 bases and J 4 bases, with 9 bases left between them. The CDR3 sequence is 13 residues long. The chain's CDR3 is CASSAVGGNTIYF. DNA of the CDR3: TGTGCCAGCAGTGCAGTCGGGGGAAACACCATATATTTT.

The chain uses TRBV18 and TRBJ1-1, with a tentative D call TRBD1 (5 bases). Deletions cut 4 bases from V and 1 base from J, with 16 bases between. The CDR3 spans 16 residues. The germline V gene has CDR1 KGHSH and CDR2 LQKENI. The CDR3 coding sequence is TGTGCCAGCTCACTACTCACCGGGACGGCGAACACTGAAGCTTTCTTT. Protein sequence: CASSLLTGTANTEAFF.

The CDR3 loop is CATSEPDAAAAFF. DNA for the CDR3: TGTGCCACCAGTGAACCGGACGCGGCAGCGGCTTTCTTT. The chain recombines TRBV24-1 with TRBJ1-1; no clear D gene. Germline loops: CDR1 KGHDR, CDR2 SFDVKD. Trimming left V 4 bases short and J 11 bases short, with 16 bases between. The CDR3 covers 13 residues.

The chain recombines TRBV5-6 with TRBJ1-2, with TRBD1 as a possible D gene (6 bases). This CDR3 region has 16 residues. V lost 0 bases to trimming and J lost 4 bases, with 16 bases between them. Germline CDR1 and CDR2: SGHDT and YYEEEE. This chain's CDR3 is CASSLDQGPEGYGYTF. The CDR3 DNA reads as TGTGCCAGCAGCTTGGATCAGGGGCCGGAGGGCTATGGCTACACCTTC.

The rearrangement joins TRBV29-1 to TRBJ1-1; possibly TRBD1 for D (6 bases). V lost 3 bases to trimming and J lost 1 base, with 12 bases between them. Germline CDR1 reads SQVTM; CDR2 reads ANQGSEA. The CDR3 sequence is 14 residues long. The DNA of the CDR3 is TGCAGCGTTGACCCGACAGGCTCGAACACTGAAGCTTTCTTT. Translating it yields CSVDPTGSNTEAFF.

The CDR3 nucleotides are TGTGCCAGCAGCTCAACACCAAGAGAGACCCAGTACTTC. Protein: CASSSTPRETQYF. The rearrangement links TRBV7-3 to TRBJ2-5; D remains unclear. V was pared by 4 bases and J by 4 bases, with 10 bases between. There are 13 residues in the CDR3. Germline CDR1 SGHTA, CDR2 FQGTGA.

The J gene is TRBJ2-7, the V gene TRBV5-1; tentative D call: TRBD2 (5 bases). This CDR3 is built from 12 residues. The germline CDR1 and CDR2 sequences are SGHRS and YFSETQ. Trimming stripped 0 bases from V and 6 bases from J, with 7 bases between. The CDR3 sequence: CASSLAGGEQYF. The DNA of the CDR3 is TGCGCCAGCAGCTTGGCCGGAGGCGAGCAGTACTTC.

This sequence joins TRBV21-1 and TRBJ1-2. TRBV21-1 is a documented pseudogene. The CDR3 contains 16 residues. The CDR3 sequence is CASSKCSAADNYGYTF. Here the CDR3 DNA reads TGTGCCAGCAGCAAATGTTCGGCGGCTGACAACTATGGCTACACCTTC.

This chain uses TRBV5-6 with TRBJ1-2, with D hard to call. Germline V lookup: CDR1 SGHDT, CDR2 YYEEEE. This CDR3 is 14 amino acids long. With 4 bases removed from V and 7 bases from J, the gap between germline ends came to 17 bases. The CDR3 loop is CASSLRVSPVGYTF. The CDR3 DNA sequence: TGTGCCAGCAGCCTACGGGTTTCCCCAGTTGGCTACACCTTC.